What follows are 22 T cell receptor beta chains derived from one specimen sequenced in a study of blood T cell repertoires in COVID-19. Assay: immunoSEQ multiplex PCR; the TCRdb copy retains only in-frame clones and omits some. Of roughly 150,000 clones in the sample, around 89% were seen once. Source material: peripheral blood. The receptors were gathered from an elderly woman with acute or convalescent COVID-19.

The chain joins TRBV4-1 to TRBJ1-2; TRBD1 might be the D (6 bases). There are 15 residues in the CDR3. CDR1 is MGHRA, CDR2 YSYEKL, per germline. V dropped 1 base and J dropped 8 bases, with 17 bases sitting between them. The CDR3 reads CASSQALDSLGGYTF. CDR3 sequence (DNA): TGCGCCAGCAGCCAAGCCCTGGACAGTCTCGGAGGCTACACCTTC.

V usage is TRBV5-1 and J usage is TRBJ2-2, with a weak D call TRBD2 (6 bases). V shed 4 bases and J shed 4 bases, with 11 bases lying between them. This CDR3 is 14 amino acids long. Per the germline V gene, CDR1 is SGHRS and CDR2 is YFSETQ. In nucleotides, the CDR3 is TGCGCCAGCAGCCTAGGGACTGCCACCGGGGAGCTGTTTTTT. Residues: CASSLGTATGELFF.

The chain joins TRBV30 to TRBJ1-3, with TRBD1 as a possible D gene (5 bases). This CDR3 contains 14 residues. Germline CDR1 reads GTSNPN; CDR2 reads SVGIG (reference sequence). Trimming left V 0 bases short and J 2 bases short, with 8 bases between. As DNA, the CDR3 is TGTGCCTGGAGTGTAGGGGCTACTGGAAACACCATATATTTT. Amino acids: CAWSVGATGNTIYF. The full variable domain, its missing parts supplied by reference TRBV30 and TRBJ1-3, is SQTIHQWPATLVQPVGSPLSLECTVEGTSNPNLYWYRQAAGRGLQLLFYSVGIGQISSEVPQNLSASRPQDRQFILSSKKLLLSDSGFYLCAWSVGATGNTIYFGEGSWLTVV.

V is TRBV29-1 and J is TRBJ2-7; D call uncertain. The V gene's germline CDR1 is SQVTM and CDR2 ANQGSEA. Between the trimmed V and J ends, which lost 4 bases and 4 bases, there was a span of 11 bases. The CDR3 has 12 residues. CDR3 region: CSVVVAGYEQYF. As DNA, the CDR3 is TGCAGCGTTGTGGTCGCAGGATACGAGCAGTACTTC.

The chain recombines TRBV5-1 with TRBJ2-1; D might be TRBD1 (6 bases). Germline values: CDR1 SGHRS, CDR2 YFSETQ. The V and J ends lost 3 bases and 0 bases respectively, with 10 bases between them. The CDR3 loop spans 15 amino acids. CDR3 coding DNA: TGCGCCAGCAGCTCAGGGGCCGCCTCCTACAATGAGCAGTTCTTC. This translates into CASSSGAASYNEQFF. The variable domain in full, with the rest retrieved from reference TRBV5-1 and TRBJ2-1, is KAGVTQTPRYLIKTRGQQVTLSCSPISGHRSVSWYQQTPGQGLQFLFEYFSETQRNKGNFPGRFSGRQFSNSRSEMNVSTLELGDSALYLCASSSGAASYNEQFFGPGTRLTVL.

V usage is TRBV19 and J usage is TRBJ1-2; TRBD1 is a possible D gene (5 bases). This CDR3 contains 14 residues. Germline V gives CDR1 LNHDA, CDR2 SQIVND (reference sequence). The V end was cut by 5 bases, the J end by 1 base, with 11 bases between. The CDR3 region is CASSLRQLNYGYTF. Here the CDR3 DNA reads TGTGCCAGTAGTCTGCGACAGCTTAACTATGGCTACACCTTC. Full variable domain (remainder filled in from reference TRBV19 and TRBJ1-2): DGGITQSPKYLFRKEGQNVTLSCEQNLNHDAMYWYRQDPGQGLRLIYYSQIVNDFQKGDIAEGYSVSREKKESFPLTVTSAQKNPTAFYLCASSLRQLNYGYTFGSGTRLTVV.

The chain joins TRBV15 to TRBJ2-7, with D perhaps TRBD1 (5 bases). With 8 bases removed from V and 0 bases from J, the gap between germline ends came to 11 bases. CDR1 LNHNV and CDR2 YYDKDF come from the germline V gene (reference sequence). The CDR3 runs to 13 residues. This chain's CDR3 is CATGRGDSYEQYF. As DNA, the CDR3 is TGTGCCACCGGTAGGGGCGACTCCTACGAGCAGTACTTC.

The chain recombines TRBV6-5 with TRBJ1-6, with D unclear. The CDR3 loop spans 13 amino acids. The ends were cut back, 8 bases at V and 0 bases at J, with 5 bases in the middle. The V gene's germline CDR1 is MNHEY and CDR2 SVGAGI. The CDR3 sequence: CASGSSYNSPLHF. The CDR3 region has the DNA TGTGCCAGCGGGAGCTCCTATAATTCACCCCTCCACTTT.

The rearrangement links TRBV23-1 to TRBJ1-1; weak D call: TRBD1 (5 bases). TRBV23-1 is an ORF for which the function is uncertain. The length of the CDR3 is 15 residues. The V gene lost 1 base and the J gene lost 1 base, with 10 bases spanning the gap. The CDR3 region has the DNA TGCGCCAGCAGTCAATGGGGGACTACGAACACTGAAGCTTTCTTT. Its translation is CASSQWGTTNTEAFF.

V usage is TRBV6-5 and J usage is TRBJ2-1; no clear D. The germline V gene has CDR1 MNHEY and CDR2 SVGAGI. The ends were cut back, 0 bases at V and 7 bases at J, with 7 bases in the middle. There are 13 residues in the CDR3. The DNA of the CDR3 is TGTGCCAGCAGTTACTCGAGGTTAAATGAGCAGTTCTTC. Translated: CASSYSRLNEQFF.

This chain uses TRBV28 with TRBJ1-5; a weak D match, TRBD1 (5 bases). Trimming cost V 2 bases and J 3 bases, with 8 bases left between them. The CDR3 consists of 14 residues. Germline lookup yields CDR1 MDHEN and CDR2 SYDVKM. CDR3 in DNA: TGTGCCAGCAGTTTAAGACAGTTCAATCAGCCCCAGCATTTT. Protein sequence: CASSLRQFNQPQHF. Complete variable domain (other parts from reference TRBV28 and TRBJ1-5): DVKVTQSSRYLVKRTGEKVFLECVQDMDHENMFWYRQDPGLGLRLIYFSYDVKMKEKGDIPEGYSVSREKKERFSLILESASTNQTSMYLCASSLRQFNQPQHFGDGTRLSIL.

The CDR3 nucleotides read TGTGCCAGCTCACCATCCTCCGGTGACACGGCATCACCCCTCCACTTT. Amino acid sequence: CASSPSSGDTASPLHF. The chain joins TRBV18 to TRBJ1-6, with D unresolved. The germline V gene encodes CDR1 KGHSH and CDR2 LQKENI. This CDR3 region has 16 residues. Trimming removed 2 bases from V and 10 bases from J, with 18 bases in between. The full variable domain, with the rest looked up from reference TRBV18 and TRBJ1-6, is NAGVMQNPRHLVRRRGQEARLRCSPMKGHSHVYWYRQLPEEGLKFMVYLQKENIIDESGMPKERFSAEFPKEGPSILRIQQVVRGDSAAYFCASSPSSGDTASPLHFGNGTRLTVT.

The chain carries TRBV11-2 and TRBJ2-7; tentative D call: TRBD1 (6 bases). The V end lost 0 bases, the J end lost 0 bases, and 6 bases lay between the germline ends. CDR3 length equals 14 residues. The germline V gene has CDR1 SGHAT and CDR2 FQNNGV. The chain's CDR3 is CASSLDRGSYEQYF. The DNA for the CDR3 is TGTGCCAGCAGCTTAGACAGGGGCTCCTACGAGCAGTACTTC.

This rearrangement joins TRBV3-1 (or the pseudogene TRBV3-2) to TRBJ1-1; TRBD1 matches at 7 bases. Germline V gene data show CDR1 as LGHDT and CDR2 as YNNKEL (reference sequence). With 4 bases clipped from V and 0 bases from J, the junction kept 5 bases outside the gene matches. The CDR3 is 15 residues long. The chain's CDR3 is CASSRRTGLNTEAFF. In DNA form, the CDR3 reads TGTGCCAGCAGCCGAAGGACAGGACTGAACACTGAAGCTTTCTTT.

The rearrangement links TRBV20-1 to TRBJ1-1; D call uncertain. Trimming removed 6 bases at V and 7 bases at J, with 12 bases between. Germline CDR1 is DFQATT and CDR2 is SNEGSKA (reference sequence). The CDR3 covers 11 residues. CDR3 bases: TGCAGTGCGGAGGGTCGGGGTGAAGCTTTCTTT. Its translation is CSAEGRGEAFF.

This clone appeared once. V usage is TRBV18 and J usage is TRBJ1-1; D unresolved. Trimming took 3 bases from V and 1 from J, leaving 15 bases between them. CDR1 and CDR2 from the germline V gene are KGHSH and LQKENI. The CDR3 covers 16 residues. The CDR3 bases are TGTGCCAGCTCACCTGGAGCAGAGGGATCGAACACTGAAGCTTTCTTT. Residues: CASSPGAEGSNTEAFF.

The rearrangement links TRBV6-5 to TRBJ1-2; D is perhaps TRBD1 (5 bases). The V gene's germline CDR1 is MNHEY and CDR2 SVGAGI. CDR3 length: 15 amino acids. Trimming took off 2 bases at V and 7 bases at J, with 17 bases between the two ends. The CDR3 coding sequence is TGTGCCAGCAGTTACCTTCCGGGGGTGACCTCTGGCTACACCTTC. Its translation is CASSYLPGVTSGYTF.

CDR3 DNA: TGTGCCAGCAGCCGTTCCGGGACAGAGAACACTGAAGCTTTCTTT. Translating gives CASSRSGTENTEAFF. V is TRBV11-3 and J is TRBJ1-1; 7 bases line up with TRBD1. V dropped 5 bases and J dropped 1; count of bases not matched to a gene: 7. There are 15 residues in the CDR3. Germline assignment: CDR1 SGHNT and CDR2 YENEEA.

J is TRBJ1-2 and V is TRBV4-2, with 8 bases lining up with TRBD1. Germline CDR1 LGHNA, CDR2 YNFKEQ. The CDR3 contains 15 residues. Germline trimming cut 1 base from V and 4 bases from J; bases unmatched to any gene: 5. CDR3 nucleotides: TGTGCCAGCAGCCAAGCTAGTGACAGGGGCTATGGCTACACCTTC. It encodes CASSQASDRGYGYTF.

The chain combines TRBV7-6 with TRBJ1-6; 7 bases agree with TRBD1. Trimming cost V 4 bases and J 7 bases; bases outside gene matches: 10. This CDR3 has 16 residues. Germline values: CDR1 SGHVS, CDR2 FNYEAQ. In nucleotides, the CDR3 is TGTGCCAGCAGCTCACCCACAGGGGCGAGGAATTCACCCCTCCACTTT. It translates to CASSSPTGARNSPLHF.

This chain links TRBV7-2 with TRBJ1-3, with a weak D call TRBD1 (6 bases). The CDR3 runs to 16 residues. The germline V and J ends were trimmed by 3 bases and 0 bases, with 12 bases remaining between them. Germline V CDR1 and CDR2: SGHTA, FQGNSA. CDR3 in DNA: TGTGCCAGCAGCTTGTCGGGGGGCTTCTCTGGAAACACCATATATTTT. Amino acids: CASSLSGGFSGNTIYF.

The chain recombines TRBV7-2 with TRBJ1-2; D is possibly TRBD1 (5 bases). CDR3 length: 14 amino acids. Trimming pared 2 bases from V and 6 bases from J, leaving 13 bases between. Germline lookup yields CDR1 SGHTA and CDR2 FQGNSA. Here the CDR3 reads CASSLNRRGDGYTF. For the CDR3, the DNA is TGTGCCAGCAGCTTAAACAGGCGGGGAGATGGCTACACCTTC. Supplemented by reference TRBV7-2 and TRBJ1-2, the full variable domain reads GAGVSQSPSNKVTEKGKDVELRCDPISGHTALYWYRQSLGQGLEFLIYFQGNSAPDKSGLPSDRFSAERTGGSVSTLTIQRTQQEDSAVYLCASSLNRRGDGYTFGSGTRLTVV.